These T cell receptor beta chains were read from a single sample in a study of blood T cell repertoires in COVID-19. Generated by immunoSEQ multiplex PCR, the TCRdb table keeps only in-frame clones and is missing some. Here the sample spans about 60,000 clones, roughly 86% being singletons. Specimen: peripheral blood. These receptors all stem from a man aged 50-59 years with active COVID-19. Both conserved end residues are part of each CDR3. The order of the fields is V gene, J gene, clone size, D gene, CDR3 DNA, CDR3 protein. The D gene is left open where the match is weak. Some rows mark clone size as missing; the rest say once, few, many or name a class of expanded clone.

V gene: TRBV4-2
J gene: TRBJ1-1
clone size: NA
D gene: TRBD1
CDR3 DNA: TGTGCCAGCAGCCAAGATCTCCAGGGCAGGGGGGACACTGAAGCTTTCTTT
CDR3 protein: CASSQDLQGRGDTEAFF

V gene: TRBV14
J gene: TRBJ1-1
clone size: NA
D gene: NA
CDR3 DNA: TGTGCCAGCAGCCGCACGACAGTCACTGAAGCTTTCTTT
CDR3 protein: CASSRTTVTEAFF

V gene: TRBV7-2
J gene: TRBJ1-4
clone size: NA
D gene: TRBD1
CDR3 DNA: TGTGCCAGCAGCAGGACAGGGAGGGAAAAACTGTTTTTT
CDR3 protein: CASSRTGREKLFF

V gene: TRBV12-3/TRBV12-4
J gene: TRBJ2-3
clone size: NA
D gene: TRBD1
CDR3 DNA: TGTGCCAGCAGTAAGGACAGGGGGGCTGGGCAGTATTTT
CDR3 protein: CASSKDRGAGQYF

V gene: TRBV5-5
J gene: TRBJ2-7
clone size: NA
D gene: NA
CDR3 DNA: TGTGCCAGCAGCTTGTTTTCGTCGGAGGAGCAGTACTTC
CDR3 protein: CASSLFSSEEQYF

V gene: TRBV16
J gene: TRBJ2-3
clone size: few
D gene: TRBD2
CDR3 DNA: TGTGCCAGCAGCCACCTAGCGGGGGGGCAAAATACGCAGTATTTT
CDR3 protein: CASSHLAGGQNTQYF

V gene: TRBV5-6
J gene: TRBJ2-5
clone size: NA
D gene: NA
CDR3 DNA: TGTGCCAGCAGACGCGGGGCCTTAGGGAAGGAGACCCAGTACTTC
CDR3 protein: CASRRGALGKETQYF

V gene: TRBV11-2
J gene: TRBJ1-1
clone size: NA
D gene: NA
CDR3 DNA: TGTGCCAGCAGCTCAGGGTATGAAGCTTTCTTT
CDR3 protein: CASSSGYEAFF

V gene: TRBV6-5
J gene: TRBJ2-7
clone size: NA
D gene: TRBD2
CDR3 DNA: TGTGCCAGCAGTAATAGCGGGGGTTACGAGCAGTACTTC
CDR3 protein: CASSNSGGYEQYF

V gene: TRBV6-5
J gene: TRBJ2-7
clone size: NA
D gene: TRBD2
CDR3 DNA: TGTGCCACCCAAGCGGGGTCGACCTACGAGCAGTACTTC
CDR3 protein: CATQAGSTYEQYF

V gene: TRBV29-1
J gene: TRBJ2-7
clone size: NA
D gene: TRBD1
CDR3 DNA: TGCAGCGTTGTGGACAGGGGTGCCTACGAGCAGTACTTC
CDR3 protein: CSVVDRGAYEQYF

V gene: TRBV6-5
J gene: TRBJ1-5
clone size: NA
D gene: NA
CDR3 DNA: TGTGCCAGCAGCCGCGGACAGCGCAATCAGCCCCAGCATTTT
CDR3 protein: CASSRGQRNQPQHF

V gene: TRBV6-1
J gene: TRBJ1-3
clone size: few
D gene: TRBD1
CDR3 DNA: TGTGCCAGCAGTGAGGGGACAGCCCTTAGCTCCAAATATTTT
CDR3 protein: CASSEGTALSSKYF

V gene: TRBV5-1
J gene: TRBJ1-1
clone size: NA
D gene: NA
CDR3 DNA: TGCGCCAGCAGCTTTTTCCGGGCCCGAAGGGGCACTGAAGCTTTCTTT
CDR3 protein: CASSFFRARRGTEAFF

V gene: TRBV7-2
J gene: TRBJ2-2
clone size: NA
D gene: NA
CDR3 DNA: TGTGCCAGCAGCCGGACAGCCACCGGGGAGCTGTTTTTT
CDR3 protein: CASSRTATGELFF

V gene: TRBV24-1
J gene: TRBJ1-2
clone size: NA
D gene: TRBD1
CDR3 DNA: TGTGCCACCAGTGATGGAAAGACAGGGGGAAATGCCGGCTACACCTTC
CDR3 protein: CATSDGKTGGNAGYTF

V gene: TRBV7-8
J gene: TRBJ2-1
clone size: NA
D gene: TRBD2
CDR3 DNA: TGTGCCAGCAGCTTAGGCGGGGGGGCCAATGAGCAGTTCTTC
CDR3 protein: CASSLGGGANEQFF

V gene: TRBV6-6
J gene: TRBJ1-1
clone size: NA
D gene: TRBD1
CDR3 DNA: TGTGCTGTGCAGGGGGACCTGTTAACTGAAGCTTTCTTT
CDR3 protein: CAVQGDLLTEAFF

V gene: TRBV28
J gene: TRBJ2-7
clone size: NA
D gene: NA
CDR3 DNA: TGTGCCAGCAGTCTCACAGGGTACGAGCAGTACTTC
CDR3 protein: CASSLTGYEQYF

V gene: TRBV15
J gene: TRBJ2-3
clone size: NA
D gene: NA
CDR3 DNA: TGTGCCACCAGCAGAGATCTAGCCTCTAGTACAGATACGCAGTATTTT
CDR3 protein: CATSRDLASSTDTQYF

V gene: TRBV12-5
J gene: TRBJ2-7
clone size: NA
D gene: TRBD1
CDR3 DNA: TGTGCTAGTGGTTTGGTACTAGACAGGGGGCTTTACGAGCAGTACTTC
CDR3 protein: CASGLVLDRGLYEQYF

V gene: TRBV19
J gene: TRBJ2-3
clone size: NA
D gene: TRBD2
CDR3 DNA: TGTGCCAGTAGAATAGCGGGGGTTAAAGATACGCAGTATTTT
CDR3 protein: CASRIAGVKDTQYF

V gene: TRBV19
J gene: TRBJ2-2
clone size: once
D gene: NA
CDR3 DNA: TGTGCCAGTAGTACCCTTATCAGGAACACCGGGGAGCTGTTTTTT
CDR3 protein: CASSTLIRNTGELFF

V gene: TRBV5-1
J gene: TRBJ2-2
clone size: once
D gene: NA
CDR3 DNA: TGCGCCAGCAGCATTCGACTAGAGGGTCGATCCGGGGAGCTGTTTTTT
CDR3 protein: CASSIRLEGRSGELFF

V gene: TRBV3-1/TRBV3-2
J gene: TRBJ1-2
clone size: NA
D gene: NA
CDR3 DNA: TGTGCCAGCAGCCCCCTCGGGGGTTTCAGCTACACCTTC
CDR3 protein: CASSPLGGFSYTF

V gene: TRBV5-6
J gene: TRBJ1-2
clone size: NA
D gene: NA
CDR3 DNA: TGTGCCAGCAGCTTGGCCCAGAGGCGGTTGGGTGGCTACACCTTC
CDR3 protein: CASSLAQRRLGGYTF

V gene: TRBV3-1/TRBV3-2
J gene: TRBJ1-5
clone size: NA
D gene: NA
CDR3 DNA: TGTGCCAGCAGCAGAGGGACTAATCAGCCCCAGCATTTT
CDR3 protein: CASSRGTNQPQHF

V gene: TRBV3-1/TRBV3-2
J gene: TRBJ2-1
clone size: NA
D gene: NA
CDR3 DNA: TGTGCCAGCAGCTGTACACGGGACTCCCTTCGATACAATGAGCAGTTCTTC
CDR3 protein: CASSCTRDSLRYNEQFF

V gene: TRBV15
J gene: TRBJ2-1
clone size: NA
D gene: NA
CDR3 DNA: TGTGCCACCAAGCTGGGGAGCTACAATGAGCAGTTCTTC
CDR3 protein: CATKLGSYNEQFF

V gene: TRBV12-3/TRBV12-4
J gene: TRBJ1-5
clone size: NA
D gene: NA
CDR3 DNA: TGTGCCAGCAGTTTTGGGGGGGCCCAGCATTTT
CDR3 protein: CASSFGGAQHF

V gene: TRBV2
J gene: TRBJ2-1
clone size: NA
D gene: TRBD1
CDR3 DNA: TGTGCCAGCCCCCGGGACAGGGAAAATGAGCAGTTCTTC
CDR3 protein: CASPRDRENEQFF

V gene: TRBV6-2/TRBV6-3
J gene: TRBJ2-7
clone size: NA
D gene: NA
CDR3 DNA: TGTGCCAGCAGTTATCTGACAGCTACCTACGAGCAGTACTTC
CDR3 protein: CASSYLTATYEQYF

V gene: TRBV2
J gene: TRBJ2-3
clone size: NA
D gene: NA
CDR3 DNA: TGTGCCTCCCCCGGGGGGCGGGGGAGAGATACGCAGTATTTT
CDR3 protein: CASPGGRGRDTQYF

V gene: TRBV29-1
J gene: TRBJ2-7
clone size: NA
D gene: NA
CDR3 DNA: TGCAGCGTTGAACAAGGAGTCAGATCCGAGCAGTACTTC
CDR3 protein: CSVEQGVRSEQYF

V gene: TRBV7-2
J gene: TRBJ2-5
clone size: NA
D gene: TRBD1
CDR3 DNA: TGTGCCAGCAGCTTCGACAGGGGGGAGACCCAGTACTTC
CDR3 protein: CASSFDRGETQYF

V gene: TRBV6-5
J gene: TRBJ1-4
clone size: NA
D gene: NA
CDR3 DNA: TGTGCCAGCAGCCGCCGCCAGGGGAGGGTTGAAAAACTGTTTTTT
CDR3 protein: CASSRRQGRVEKLFF

V gene: TRBV7-9
J gene: TRBJ2-7
clone size: NA
D gene: TRBD2
CDR3 DNA: TGTGCCAGCAACGGCGGGGGATCCTACGAGCAGTACTTC
CDR3 protein: CASNGGGSYEQYF

V gene: TRBV10-2
J gene: TRBJ2-5
clone size: NA
D gene: NA
CDR3 DNA: TGCGCCAGCAGTGAGTCTGTAGGAGGGGAGACCCAGTACTTC
CDR3 protein: CASSESVGGETQYF

V gene: TRBV11-1
J gene: TRBJ2-3
clone size: NA
D gene: TRBD2
CDR3 DNA: TGTGCCAGCAGCTTTCTGACTAGCGGGGGGACAGATACGCAGTATTTT
CDR3 protein: CASSFLTSGGTDTQYF

V gene: TRBV11-2
J gene: TRBJ2-7
clone size: NA
D gene: TRBD1
CDR3 DNA: TGTGCCAGCAGCTTAGCGACAGGGGGCTACGAGCAGTACTTC
CDR3 protein: CASSLATGGYEQYF

V gene: TRBV28
J gene: TRBJ1-5
clone size: NA
D gene: NA
CDR3 DNA: TGTGCCAGCAGTTTAGGACGGACAGTCTCTAGCAATCAGCCCCAGCATTTT
CDR3 protein: CASSLGRTVSSNQPQHF

V gene: TRBV18
J gene: TRBJ1-2
clone size: NA
D gene: NA
CDR3 DNA: TGTGCCAGCTCACCAGGGGGCGCTGGCTACACCTTC
CDR3 protein: CASSPGGAGYTF